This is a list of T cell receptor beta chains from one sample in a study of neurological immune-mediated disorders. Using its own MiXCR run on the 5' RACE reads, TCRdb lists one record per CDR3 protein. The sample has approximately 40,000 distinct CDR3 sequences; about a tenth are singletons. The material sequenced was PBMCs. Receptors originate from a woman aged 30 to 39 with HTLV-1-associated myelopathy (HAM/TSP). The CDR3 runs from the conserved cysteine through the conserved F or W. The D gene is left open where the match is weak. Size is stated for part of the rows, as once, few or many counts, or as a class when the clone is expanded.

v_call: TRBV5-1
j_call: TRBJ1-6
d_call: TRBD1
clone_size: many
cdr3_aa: CASSLEDRVGSPLHF
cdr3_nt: TGCGCCAGCAGCTTGGAGGACAGGGTCGGTTCACCCCTCCACTTT

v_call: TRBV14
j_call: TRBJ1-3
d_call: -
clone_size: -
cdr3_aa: CAISQDQGLVGNTIYF
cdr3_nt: TGTGCCATCAGCCAAGATCAGGGGCTAGTGGGAAACACCATATATTTT

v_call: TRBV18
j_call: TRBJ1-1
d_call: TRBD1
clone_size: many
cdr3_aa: CASSPDRVMNTEAFF
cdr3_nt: TGTGCCAGCTCACCAGACAGGGTCATGAACACTGAAGCTTTCTTT

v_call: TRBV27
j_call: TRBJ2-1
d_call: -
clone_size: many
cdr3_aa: CASSLLGGPSVTSEQFF
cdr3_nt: TGTGCCAGCAGTTTATTGGGGGGGCCCAGCGTTACAAGTGAGCAGTTCTTC

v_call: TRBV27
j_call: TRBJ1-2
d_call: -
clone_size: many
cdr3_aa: CASSPNPGSNYGYTF
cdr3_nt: TGTGCCAGCAGCCCGAACCCCGGATCCAACTATGGCTACACCTTC

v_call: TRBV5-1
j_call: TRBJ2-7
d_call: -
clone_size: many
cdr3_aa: CASSSGVSRVSYEQYF
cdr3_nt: TGCGCCAGCAGCTCCGGGGTTTCAAGGGTGAGCTACGAGCAGTACTTC

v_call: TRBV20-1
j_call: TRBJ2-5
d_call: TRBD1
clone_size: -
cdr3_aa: CSAVRDREETQYF
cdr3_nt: TGCAGTGCTGTCCGGGACAGGGAAGAGACCCAGTACTTC

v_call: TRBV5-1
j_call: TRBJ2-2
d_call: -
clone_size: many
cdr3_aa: CASSFDSITGELFF
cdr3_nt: TGCGCCAGCAGTTTCGACAGCATCACCGGGGAGCTGTTTTTT

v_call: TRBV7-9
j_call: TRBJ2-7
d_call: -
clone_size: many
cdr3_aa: CASSFETSYEQYF
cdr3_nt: TGTGCCAGCAGCTTTGAGACCTCCTACGAGCAGTACTTC

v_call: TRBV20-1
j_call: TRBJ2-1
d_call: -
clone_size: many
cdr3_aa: CSARVSSSYNEQFF
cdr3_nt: TGCAGTGCTAGGGTGTCTAGCTCCTACAATGAGCAGTTCTTC

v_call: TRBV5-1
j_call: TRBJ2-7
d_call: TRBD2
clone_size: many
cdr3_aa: CASRLGLAGGRRYEQYF
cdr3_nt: TGCGCCAGCAGGTTAGGTCTAGCGGGGGGGCGTCGGTACGAGCAGTACTTC

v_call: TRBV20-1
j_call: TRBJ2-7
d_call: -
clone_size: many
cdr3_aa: CSAEDRAPGYEQYF
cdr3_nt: TGCAGTGCGGAAGACCGGGCTCCGGGCTACGAGCAGTACTTC

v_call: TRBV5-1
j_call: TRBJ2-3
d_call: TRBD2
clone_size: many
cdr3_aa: CASSRGLAGGPNTDTQYF
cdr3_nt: TGCGCCAGCAGCCGAGGACTAGCGGGGGGGCCGAACACAGATACGCAGTATTTT

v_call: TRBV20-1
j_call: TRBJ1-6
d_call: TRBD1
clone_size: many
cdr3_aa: CSARPGTGARNSPLHF
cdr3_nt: TGCAGTGCTAGACCCGGGACAGGGGCTCGTAATTCACCCCTCCACTTT

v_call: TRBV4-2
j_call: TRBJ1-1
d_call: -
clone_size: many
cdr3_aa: CASSQDWGNTEAFF
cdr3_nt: TGTGCCAGCAGCCAAGATTGGGGGAACACTGAAGCTTTCTTT

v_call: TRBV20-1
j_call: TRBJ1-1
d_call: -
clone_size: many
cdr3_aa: CSASPFGGFYSNTEAFF
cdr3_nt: TGCAGTGCTAGTCCCTTTGGGGGGTTTTATAGCAACACTGAAGCTTTCTTT

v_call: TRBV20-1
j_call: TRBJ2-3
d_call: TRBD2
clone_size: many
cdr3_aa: CSASVVFLAGNTDTQYF
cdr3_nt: TGCAGTGCTAGCGTGGTGTTCCTAGCGGGGAACACAGATACGCAGTATTTT

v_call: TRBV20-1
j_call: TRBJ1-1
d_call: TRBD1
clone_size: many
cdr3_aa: CSARQGAGTEAFF
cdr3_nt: TGCAGTGCTAGACAGGGGGCAGGAACTGAAGCTTTCTTT

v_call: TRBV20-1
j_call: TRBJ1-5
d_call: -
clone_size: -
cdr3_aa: CSAGKGVTSNQPQHF
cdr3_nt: TGCAGTGCTGGAAAGGGGGTTACTAGCAATCAGCCCCAGCATTTT

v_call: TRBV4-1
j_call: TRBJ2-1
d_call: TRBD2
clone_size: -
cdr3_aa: CASSDRAGGPHEQFF
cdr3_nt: TGCGCCAGCAGCGACAGGGCGGGGGGGCCCCATGAGCAGTTCTTC

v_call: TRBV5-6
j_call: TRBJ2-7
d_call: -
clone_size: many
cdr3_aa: CASSPTDGPDEQYF
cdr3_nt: TGTGCCAGCAGCCCGACGGACGGGCCCGACGAGCAGTACTTC

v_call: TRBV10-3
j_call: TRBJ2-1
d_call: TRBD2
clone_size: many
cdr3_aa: CAISDLGASGDDEQFF
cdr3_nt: TGTGCCATCAGTGATCTAGGGGCTAGCGGGGACGATGAGCAGTTCTTC

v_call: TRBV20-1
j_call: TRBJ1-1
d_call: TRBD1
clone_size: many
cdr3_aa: CSARRPRGLNTEAFF
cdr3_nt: TGCAGTGCCCGTCGGCCCAGGGGGCTTAACACTGAAGCTTTCTTT

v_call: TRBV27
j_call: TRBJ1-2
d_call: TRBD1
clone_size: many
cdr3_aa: CASSLSGQGADGYTF
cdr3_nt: TGTGCCAGCAGTTTATCGGGGCAGGGGGCGGATGGCTACACCTTC

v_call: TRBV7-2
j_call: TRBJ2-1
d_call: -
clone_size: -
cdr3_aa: CASSLGLGRAYNEQFF
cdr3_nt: TGTGCCAGCAGCTTAGGTTTGGGCAGAGCATACAATGAGCAGTTCTTC

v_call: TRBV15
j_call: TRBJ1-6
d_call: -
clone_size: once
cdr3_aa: CATSRDNSPLHF
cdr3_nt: TGTGCCACCAGCAGGGATAATTCACCCCTCCACTTT

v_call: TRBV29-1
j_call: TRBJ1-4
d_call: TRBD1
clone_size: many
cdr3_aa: CSVEVRQGRDEKLFF
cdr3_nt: TGCAGCGTTGAAGTCCGACAGGGGAGGGATGAAAAACTGTTTTTT

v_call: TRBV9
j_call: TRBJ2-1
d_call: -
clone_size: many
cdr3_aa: CASSVGGPYNEQFF
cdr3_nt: TGTGCCAGCAGCGTGGGGGGGCCTTACAATGAGCAGTTCTTC

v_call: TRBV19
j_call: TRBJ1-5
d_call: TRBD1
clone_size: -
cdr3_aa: CASSIRGEQPQHF
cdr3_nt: TGTGCCAGTAGTATCAGGGGGGAACAGCCCCAGCATTTT

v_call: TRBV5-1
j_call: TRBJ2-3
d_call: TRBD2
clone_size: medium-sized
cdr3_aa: CASSFGGRVLTGDTQYF
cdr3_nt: TGCGCCAGCAGCTTCGGCGGGAGAGTGTTGACGGGAGATACGCAGTATTTT

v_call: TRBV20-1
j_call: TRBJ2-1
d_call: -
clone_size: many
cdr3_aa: CSARDQVRGANSYNEQFF
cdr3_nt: TGCAGTGCTAGAGATCAAGTGAGAGGGGCAAACTCCTACAATGAGCAGTTCTTC

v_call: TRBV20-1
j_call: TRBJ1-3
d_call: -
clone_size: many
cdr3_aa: CSARASGVRNTIYF
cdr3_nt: TGCAGTGCTAGAGCCTCAGGGGTCAGGAACACCATATATTTT

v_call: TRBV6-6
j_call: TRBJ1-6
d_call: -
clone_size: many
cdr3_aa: CASSYGGGLGSPLHF
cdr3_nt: TGTGCCAGCAGTTACGGGGGGGGCTTGGGTTCACCCCTCCACTTT

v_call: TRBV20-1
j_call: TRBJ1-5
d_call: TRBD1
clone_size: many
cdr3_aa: CSAIEHRGSNQPQHF
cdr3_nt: TGCAGTGCTATAGAACACAGGGGAAGCAATCAGCCCCAGCATTTT

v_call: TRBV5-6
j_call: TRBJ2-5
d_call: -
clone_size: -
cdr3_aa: CASSLSSTETQYF
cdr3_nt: TGTGCCAGCAGCTTAAGCAGTACGGAGACCCAGTACTTC

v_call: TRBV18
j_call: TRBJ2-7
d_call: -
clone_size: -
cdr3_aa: CASSPKGSSYEQYF
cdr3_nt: TGTGCCAGCTCACCAAAAGGGTCGTCCTACGAGCAGTACTTC

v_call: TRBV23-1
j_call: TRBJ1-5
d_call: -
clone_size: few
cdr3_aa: CASSQSRGGGINRQPQHF
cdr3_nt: TGCGCCAGCAGTCAATCTCGGGGGGGGGGTATAAATCGGCAGCCCCAGCATTTT

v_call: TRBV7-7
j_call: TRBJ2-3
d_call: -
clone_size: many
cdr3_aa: CASSLGGDLDTQYF
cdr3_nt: TGTGCCAGCAGCTTAGGCGGGGACCTAGATACGCAGTATTTT

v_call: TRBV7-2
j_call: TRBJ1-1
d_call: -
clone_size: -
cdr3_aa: CASSLRTARGTEAFF
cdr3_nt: TGTGCCAGCAGCTTAAGAACCGCGCGGGGCACTGAAGCTTTCTTT

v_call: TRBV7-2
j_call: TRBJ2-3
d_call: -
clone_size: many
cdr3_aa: CASSLGGYGTDTQYF
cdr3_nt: TGTGCCAGCAGCTTAGGGGGGTACGGCACAGATACGCAGTATTTT

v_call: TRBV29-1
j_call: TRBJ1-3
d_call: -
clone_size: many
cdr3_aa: CSAKQGSGNTIYF
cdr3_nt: TGCAGCGCAAAACAGGGCTCTGGAAACACCATATATTTT

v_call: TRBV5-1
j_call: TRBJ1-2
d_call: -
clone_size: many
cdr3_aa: CASSLGYREGGYTF
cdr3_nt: TGCGCCAGCAGCTTGGGCTACAGGGAGGGTGGCTACACCTTC

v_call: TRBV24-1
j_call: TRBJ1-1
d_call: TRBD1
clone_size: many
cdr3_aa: CATSDDRGTEAFF
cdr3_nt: TGTGCCACCAGTGATGACAGGGGAACTGAAGCTTTCTTT

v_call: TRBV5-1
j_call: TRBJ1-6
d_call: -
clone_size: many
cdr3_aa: CASSLAPGIGSPLHF
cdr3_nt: TGCGCCAGCAGCTTGGCCCCGGGGATAGGATCACCCCTCCACTTT

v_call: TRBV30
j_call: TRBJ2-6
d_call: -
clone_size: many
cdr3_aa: CAWSQYSGANVLTF
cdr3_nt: TGTGCCTGGTCACAGTACTCTGGGGCCAACGTCCTGACTTTC

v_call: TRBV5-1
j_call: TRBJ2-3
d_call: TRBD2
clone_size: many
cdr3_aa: CASSLPGGSTDTQYF
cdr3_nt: TGCGCCAGCAGCTTGCCGGGGGGTAGCACAGATACGCAGTATTTT

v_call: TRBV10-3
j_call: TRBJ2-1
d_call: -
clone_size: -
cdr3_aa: CATRFSYLSVEQFF
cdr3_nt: TGTGCCACCCGGTTTTCGTACTTATCAGTTGAGCAGTTCTTC

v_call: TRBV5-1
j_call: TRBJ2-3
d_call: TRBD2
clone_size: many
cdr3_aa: CASSPAGTSGGTDTQYF
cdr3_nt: TGCGCCAGCAGCCCCGCCGGGACTAGCGGGGGAACAGATACGCAGTATTTT

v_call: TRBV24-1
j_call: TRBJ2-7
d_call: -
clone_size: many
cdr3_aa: CATSPGGTAYEQYF
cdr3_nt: TGTGCCACCTCCCCAGGAGGGACGGCCTACGAGCAGTACTTC

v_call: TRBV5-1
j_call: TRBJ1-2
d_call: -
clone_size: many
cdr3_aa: CASSLGGTGPKFYGYTF
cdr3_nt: TGCGCCAGCAGCTTGGGTGGGACCGGCCCCAAGTTCTATGGCTACACCTTC

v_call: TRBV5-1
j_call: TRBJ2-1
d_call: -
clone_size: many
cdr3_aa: CASTFRNYVDNEQFF
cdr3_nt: TGCGCCAGCACTTTCCGGAACTACGTGGACAATGAGCAGTTCTTC